The clone carrying this T cell receptor beta chain turned up a few times. Its antigen is not identified. This record comes from a study of vaccination and CD4 T cells after COVID-19. Study overall: Cultures that served as controls received a CEFX pool, an HIV-1 Nef pool, or no peptide. Study observations and caveats: A nonsignificant median increase from around 20 to 38 SARS-CoV-2-reactive clonotypes was observed.

Stated treatment: roughly 10-day PBMC culture with coronavirus spike peptide pools or control peptides (ViraFEST assay). PBMC cultures, at under 2.5 million cells per well, received approximately 9.1 IU/ml IL-2 and 8 to 10 ug/ml peptide pools. The CDR3 is made up of 15 amino acids. Germline V CDR1 and CDR2: MNHEY, SMNVEV (reference sequence). Trimming removed 5 bases from V and 3 bases from J, with 16 bases in between. With the Oncomine TCR Beta short-read assay, DNA from cultured CD4+ T cells was sequenced. Genomic DNA was drawn out of CD4+ T cells grown in culture. TCRdb passed the PCR reads through MiXCR, listing each CDR3 protein once. This table holds around 15,000 distinct CDR3 sequences, around half found once.

The genes are TRBV27 and TRBJ1-1; D possibly corresponds to TRBD1 (5 bases). What was sequenced was CD4+ T cells from blood, cultured in vitro. This TCR was sampled from a human donor who had recovered from COVID-19. CDR3: CASSPRQILDTEAFF. The CDR3 DNA reads TGTGCCAGCAGTCCCCGACAGATTTTGGACACTGAAGCTTTCTTT.